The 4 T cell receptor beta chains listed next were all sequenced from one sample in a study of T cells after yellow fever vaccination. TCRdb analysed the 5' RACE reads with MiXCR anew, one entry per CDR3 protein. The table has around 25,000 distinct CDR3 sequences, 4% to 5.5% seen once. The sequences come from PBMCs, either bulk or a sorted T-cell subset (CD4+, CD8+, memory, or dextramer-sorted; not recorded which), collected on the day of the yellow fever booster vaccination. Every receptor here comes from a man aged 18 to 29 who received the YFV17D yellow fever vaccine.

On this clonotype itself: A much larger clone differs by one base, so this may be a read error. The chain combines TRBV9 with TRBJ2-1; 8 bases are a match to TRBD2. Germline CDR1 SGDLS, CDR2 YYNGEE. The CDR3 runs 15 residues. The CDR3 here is CASSPGRGTLNEQSF. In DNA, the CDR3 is TGTGCCAGCAGCCCCGGGAGGGGGACCCTAAATGAGCAGTCCTTC.

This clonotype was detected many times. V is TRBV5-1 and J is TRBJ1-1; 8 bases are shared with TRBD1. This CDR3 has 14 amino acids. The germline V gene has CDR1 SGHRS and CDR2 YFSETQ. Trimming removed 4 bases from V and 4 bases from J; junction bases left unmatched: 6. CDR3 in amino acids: CASSNTGGSTEAFF. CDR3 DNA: TGCGCCAGCAGCAATACAGGGGGATCCACTGAAGCTTTCTTT. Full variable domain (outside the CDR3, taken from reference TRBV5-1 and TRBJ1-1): KAGVTQTPRYLIKTRGQQVTLSCSPISGHRSVSWYQQTPGQGLQFLFEYFSETQRNKGNFPGRFSGRQFSNSRSEMNVSTLELGDSALYLCASSNTGGSTEAFFGQGTRLTVV.

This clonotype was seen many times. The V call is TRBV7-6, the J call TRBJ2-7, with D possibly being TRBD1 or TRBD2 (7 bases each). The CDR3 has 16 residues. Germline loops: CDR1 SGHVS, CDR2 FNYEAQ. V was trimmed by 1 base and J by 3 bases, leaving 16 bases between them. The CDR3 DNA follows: TGTGCCAGCAGCTTAGGGGCGGGGAGGGGGCACTACGAGCAGTACTTC. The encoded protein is CASSLGAGRGHYEQYF.

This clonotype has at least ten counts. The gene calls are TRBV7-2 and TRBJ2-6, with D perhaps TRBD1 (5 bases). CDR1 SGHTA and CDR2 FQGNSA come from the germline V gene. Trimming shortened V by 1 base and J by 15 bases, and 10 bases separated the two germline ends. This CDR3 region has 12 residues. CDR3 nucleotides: TGTGCCAGCAGCTTAGACAGGCAGGCCCTGACTTTC. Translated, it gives CASSLDRQALTF.